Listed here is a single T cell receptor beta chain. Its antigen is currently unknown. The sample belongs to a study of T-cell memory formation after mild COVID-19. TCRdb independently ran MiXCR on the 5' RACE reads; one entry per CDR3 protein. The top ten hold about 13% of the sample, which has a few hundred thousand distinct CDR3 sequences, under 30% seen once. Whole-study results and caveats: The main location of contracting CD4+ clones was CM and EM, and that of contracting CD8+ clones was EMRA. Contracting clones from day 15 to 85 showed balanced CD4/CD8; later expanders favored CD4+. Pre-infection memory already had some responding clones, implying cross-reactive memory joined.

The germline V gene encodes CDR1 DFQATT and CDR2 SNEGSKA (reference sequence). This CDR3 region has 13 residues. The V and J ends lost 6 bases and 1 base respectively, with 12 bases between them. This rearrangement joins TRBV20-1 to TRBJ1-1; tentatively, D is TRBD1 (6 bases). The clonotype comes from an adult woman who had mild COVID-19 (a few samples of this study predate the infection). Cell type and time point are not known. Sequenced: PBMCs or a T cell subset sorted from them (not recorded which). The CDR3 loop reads CSAPEQGNTEAFF. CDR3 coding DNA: TGCAGTGCCCCCGAACAGGGGAACACTGAAGCTTTCTTT.